This TCR beta chain was obtained from a study of T-cell memory formation after mild COVID-19. Study-level information: Most TCR clusters belonged to a single donor. General study results and limits: Pre-infection memory already had some responding clones, implying cross-reactive memory joined.

A 5'RACE reaction primed in the constant segment made cDNA libraries of TCR alpha and TCR beta, and these carried sample barcodes and UMIs. TCRdb used MiXCR to reprocess the 5' RACE reads, holding one entry per CDR3 protein. Of approximately 250,000 distinct CDR3 sequences listed, about 16% were seen once; the top ten hold around a fifth. About this clonotype itself: Its antigen is unidentified.

Material for sequencing was PBMCs or a T cell subset sorted from them (not recorded which). The TCR originated in a man aged 18 to 29 who had mild COVID-19 (a few samples of this study predate the infection). Cell type and time point are not known.

The CDR3, as DNA: TGCGCCAGCAGATTAGGGGCCACTGAAGCTTTCTTT. Amino acids: CASRLGATEAFF. V is TRBV5-1 and J is TRBJ1-1; possibly TRBD1 for D (5 bases). V was clipped by 5 bases and J by 4 bases, with 9 bases between them. The CDR3 runs 12 residues. Germline CDR1 SGHRS, CDR2 YFSETQ.